This TCR beta chain comes out of a study of shared clonotypes between healthy human individuals. Notes on the study in general: When naive CD4 clonotypes were compared across several donors, around 5% were shared. Sequencing depth was expected to affect clonotype sharing among donors.

This clone was detected ten times or more. The antigen remains undetermined. Every one of the donors was a Caucasian adult that lived in Nashville, Tennessee. Generated by immunoSEQ multiplex PCR, the TCRdb table keeps only in-frame clones and is missing some. The sample records about 1 million clones, more than 60% being singletons. Looked up from germline, CDR1 is LGHNA and CDR2 is YNFKEQ. This CDR3 has 16 amino acids. J lost 0 bases, V lost 4 bases, and 5 bases had no gene match. The TCR originated in a man aged 18 to 30 in good health. The rearrangement joins TRBV4-2 to TRBJ2-7; 11 nucleotides line up with TRBD2. Sequences were obtained from memory CD4+ T cells sorted from blood. As for subset: CD45RA-negative fraction. CDR3 sequence reads: CASSPSTSGASYEQYF. The DNA of the CDR3 is TGTGCCAGCAGCCCCTCGACTAGCGGGGCCTCCTACGAGCAGTACTTC.